A selection of T cell receptor beta chains follows, all from one sample in a study of OX40 agonist ivuxolimab in advanced cancers. Clones were read by immunoSEQ multiplex PCR, and TCRdb kept only the in-frame ones, dropping some. The sample consists of more than 50,000 clones, roughly 87% of them appearing once. The sample in question was CD4+ or CD8+ T cells sorted from blood, obtained in a trial of the OX40 agonist ivuxolimab. The receptor source for this set is an adult with an advanced solid tumor such as melanoma, head and neck, liver or kidney cancer. Both conserved end residues are part of each CDR3. Fields, in order: clone size, V gene, D gene, J gene, CDR3 protein, CDR3 DNA. A D gene is named only where the DNA matches it firmly. Size is stated for part of the rows, as once, few or many counts, or as a class when the clone is expanded.

>once|TRBV28|.|TRBJ2-3
CASIEGALLADTQYF
TGTGCCAGCATCGAAGGGGCCCTCTTGGCAGATACGCAGTATTTT
>.|TRBV5-5|.|TRBJ2-1
CACRDSSSYNEQFF
TGTGCCTGTCGGGACTCCAGCTCCTACAATGAGCAGTTCTTC
>once|TRBV10-1|TRBD1|TRBJ2-1
CASSEGTAWYEQFF
TGCGCCAGCAGTGAGGGGACAGCATGGTATGAGCAGTTCTTC
>once|TRBV19|.|TRBJ1-5
CASSAKGQPQHF
TGTGCCAGTAGTGCCAAGGGCCAGCCCCAGCATTTT
>few|TRBV5-6|TRBD1|TRBJ1-1
CASGQVNTEAFF
TGTGCCAGCGGACAGGTGAACACTGAAGCTTTCTTT
>.|TRBV5-1|TRBD1|TRBJ2-1
CASSSRGRVGYNEQFF
TGCGCCAGCAGCTCTAGGGGGCGCGTCGGTTACAATGAGCAGTTCTTC
>.|TRBV28|.|TRBJ1-4
CASSLASHPTNEKLFF
TGTGCCAGCAGTTTGGCCAGCCACCCAACTAATGAAAAACTGTTTTTT
>.|TRBV28|TRBD1|TRBJ1-5
CASSPSPGQGNSNQPQHF
TGTGCCAGCAGTCCCAGTCCGGGACAGGGGAATAGCAATCAGCCCCAGCATTTT
>.|TRBV7-2|TRBD1|TRBJ2-1
CASLPSGQGNYNEQFF
TGTGCCAGCCTCCCGTCAGGACAGGGGAACTACAATGAGCAGTTCTTC
>.|TRBV9|.|TRBJ2-2
CASSELQGGELFF
TGTGCCAGCAGCGAGTTACAGGGTGGGGAGCTGTTTTTT
>.|TRBV7-2|TRBD1|TRBJ1-2
CASSVNRGLSYGYTF
TGTGCCAGCAGCGTGAACAGGGGGCTGAGCTATGGCTACACCTTC
>.|TRBV30|TRBD1|TRBJ1-1
CAWRVRGLGGTEAFF
TGTGCCTGGAGAGTAAGGGGGCTAGGTGGGACTGAAGCTTTCTTT
>.|TRBV18|TRBD2|TRBJ2-5
CASSPSSGGSQETQYF
TGTGCCAGCTCACCATCTAGCGGGGGATCCCAAGAGACCCAGTACTTC
>.|TRBV29-1|.|TRBJ2-7
CSVALTGLSHEQYF
TGCAGCGTTGCCTTAACAGGGTTAAGTCACGAGCAGTACTTC
>once|TRBV18|.|TRBJ2-7
CASSTTSGAGSSYEQYF
TGTGCCAGCTCAACCACCTCAGGGGCGGGGAGCTCCTACGAGCAGTACTTC
>.|TRBV2|.|TRBJ1-1
CASRWMNTEAFF
TGTGCCAGCAGGTGGATGAACACTGAAGCTTTCTTT
>.|TRBV7-2|TRBD1|TRBJ1-1
CASGQVFGTFF
TGTGCCAGCGGACAGGTTTTCGGTACTTTCTTT
>few|TRBV9|.|TRBJ1-5
CASSVGSSQPQHF
TGTGCCAGCAGCGTAGGGTCCTCTCAGCCCCAGCATTTT
>once|TRBV11-2|.|TRBJ2-7
CASSLSRVESYEQYF
TGTGCCAGCAGCTTAAGCAGGGTAGAATCCTACGAGCAGTACTTC
>.|TRBV10-3|.|TRBJ2-5
CAISGFSGQETQYF
TGTGCCATCAGTGGGTTTTCGGGACAAGAGACCCAGTACTTC
>.|TRBV27|.|TRBJ2-1
CASSPPGGAYNEQFF
TGTGCCAGCAGTCCGCCGGGCGGGGCTTACAATGAGCAGTTCTTC
>few|TRBV6-1|TRBD2|TRBJ2-5
CASEEAGGPETQYF
TGTGCCAGCGAGGAGGCGGGGGGCCCGGAGACCCAGTACTTC
>.|TRBV9|.|TRBJ2-3
CASSVPPLGGAQYF
TGTGCCAGCAGCGTTCCTCCCCTTGGGGGTGCGCAGTATTTT
>once|TRBV4-3|TRBD2|TRBJ2-2
CASRLLAGVTTGELFF
TGCGCCAGCAGACTTCTAGCGGGAGTTACTACCGGGGAGCTGTTTTTT
>.|TRBV5-1|TRBD2|TRBJ2-3
CASSPGGSADTQYF
TGCGCCAGCAGCCCCGGGGGGTCGGCAGATACGCAGTATTTT
>.|TRBV7-3|.|TRBJ2-7
CASSSTMGAGSSYEQYF
TGTGCCAGCAGCTCTACTATGGGGGCAGGCAGCTCCTACGAGCAGTACTTC
>once|TRBV4-2|.|TRBJ1-4
CASSQYGRRIATNEKLFF
TGTGCCAGCAGCCAATACGGCAGGCGGATTGCAACTAATGAAAAACTGTTTTTT
>.|TRBV28|TRBD2|TRBJ2-1
CASSRASGRSSEQFF
TGTGCCAGCAGCCGCGCTAGCGGGAGGTCTTCTGAGCAGTTCTTC
>.|TRBV4-2|TRBD1|TRBJ2-1
CASSSGQDSYNEQFF
TGTGCCAGCAGTTCGGGACAGGACTCCTACAATGAGCAGTTCTTC
>.|TRBV11-2|TRBD1|TRBJ2-5
CASSLKDREETQYF
TGTGCCAGCAGCTTAAAGGACAGGGAAGAGACCCAGTACTTC
>.|TRBV4-2|.|TRBJ2-7
CASSQDRGQIYEQYF
TGTGCCAGCAGCCAAGATCGCGGACAGATCTACGAGCAGTACTTC
>.|TRBV6-6|TRBD2|TRBJ2-3
CASRQSGVGTDTQYF
TGTGCCAGCAGACAAAGCGGGGTTGGCACAGATACGCAGTATTTT
>.|TRBV6-1|TRBD2|TRBJ2-3
CASSPGLAGIDTQYF
TGTGCCAGCAGTCCTGGACTAGCGGGAATAGATACGCAGTATTTT
>.|TRBV7-8|.|TRBJ2-1
CATLPPIRLSGSSYNEQFF
TGTGCCACCCTACCACCGATTCGTCTCTCAGGAAGCTCCTACAATGAGCAGTTCTTC
>.|TRBV6-5|.|TRBJ2-1
CASSFTGAEYNEQFF
TGTGCCAGCAGTTTTACTGGGGCGGAGTACAATGAGCAGTTCTTC
>.|TRBV14|.|TRBJ2-5
CASSQMVRGLLNRKETQYF
TGTGCCAGCAGCCAGATGGTCCGGGGACTCCTAAACCGTAAAGAGACCCAGTACTTC
>.|TRBV6-6|.|TRBJ2-5
CASHRTDRETQYF
TGTGCCAGTCATCGGACGGACCGAGAGACCCAGTACTTC
>.|TRBV7-2|.|TRBJ2-3
CASGQGYTDTQYF
TGTGCCAGCGGGCAGGGATACACAGATACGCAGTATTTT
>.|TRBV6-6|.|TRBJ2-7
CASTKQGSYEQYF
TGTGCCAGCACCAAACAGGGATCCTACGAGCAGTACTTC
>.|TRBV7-9|TRBD2|TRBJ2-1
CASSLLLAGGSGEQFF
TGTGCCAGCAGCCTACTACTAGCGGGAGGATCAGGTGAGCAGTTCTTC
>few|TRBV11-2|TRBD1|TRBJ1-5
CASSPVTGKDQPQHF
TGTGCCAGCAGCCCAGTGACAGGGAAGGATCAGCCCCAGCATTTT
>.|TRBV4-3|TRBD2|TRBJ2-7
CASSQGLAASYEQYF
TGCGCCAGCAGCCAAGGACTAGCGGCCTCCTACGAGCAGTACTTC
>once|TRBV2|.|TRBJ1-4
CASRATTNEKLFF
TGTGCCAGCAGGGCGACCACCAATGAAAAACTGTTTTTT
>.|TRBV4-3|TRBD1|TRBJ2-3
CASSQGQLSTDTQYF
TGCGCCAGCAGCCAGGGACAGCTTAGCACAGATACGCAGTATTTT
>.|TRBV9|.|TRBJ2-3
CASSGQGRGDTDTQYF
TGTGCCAGCAGCGGCCAAGGCAGGGGAGACACAGATACGCAGTATTTT
>.|TRBV27|.|TRBJ2-7
CASSYKSTPWTEAYEQYF
TGTGCCAGCAGTTACAAATCCACGCCGTGGACGGAAGCCTACGAGCAGTACTTC
>.|TRBV19|.|TRBJ2-3
CASVAGSTDTQYF
TGTGCCAGTGTAGCAGGAAGCACAGATACGCAGTATTTT
>.|TRBV6-1|TRBD2|TRBJ2-3
CASRRTSGGTDTQYF
TGTGCCAGCAGACGGACTAGCGGGGGCACAGATACGCAGTATTTT
>.|TRBV2|.|TRBJ2-3
CASSERSGTTDTQYF
TGTGCCAGCAGTGAGCGAAGCGGGACAACAGATACGCAGTATTTT
>.|TRBV6-5|.|TRBJ1-5
CASSSPNQPQHF
TGTGCCAGCAGCTCCCCCAATCAGCCCCAGCATTTT
>.|TRBV18|.|TRBJ1-1
CASSPPATALNTEAFF
TGTGCCAGCTCACCACCGGCGACAGCCCTGAACACTGAAGCTTTCTTT
>.|TRBV5-1|TRBD2|TRBJ2-7
CASSEPGLAVSEQYF
TGCGCCAGCAGCGAACCGGGACTAGCGGTCTCCGAGCAGTACTTC
>.|TRBV19|TRBD1|TRBJ1-1
CASSISTGAIMNTEAFF
TGTGCCAGTAGTATCTCGACAGGGGCGATAATGAACACTGAAGCTTTCTTT
>.|TRBV6-5|.|TRBJ2-7
CASSYGGLDYEQYF
TGTGCCAGCAGTTACGGGGGCCTTGACTACGAGCAGTACTTC
>.|TRBV6-1|.|TRBJ1-1
CASSSGGRSAEAFF
TGTGCCAGCAGCAGCGGGGGGCGTTCAGCTGAAGCTTTCTTT